What follows describes a single TCR beta chain. What it binds is not known. The sample comes from a study of a mutant IDH1 vaccine in newly diagnosed glioma. Study in general: Prior therapy was radiotherapy, temozolomide, or both; most received both.

V lost 2 bases, J lost 5 bases, and 9 bases lay in between. The CDR3 loop spans 13 amino acids. CDR1 and CDR2 (germline): SEHNR, FQNEAQ (reference sequence). Time point described: week 11, during vaccination. What each vaccine dose contained was 300 ug of mutant IDH1 20-mer peptide, accompanied by topical imiquimod. Repertoires were generated with immunoSEQ multiplex PCR, while TCRdb's copy carries only in-frame clones and drops some. The table shows some 60,000 clones, with 75% to 85% occurring only once. The receptor was derived from a man aged 45 to 65 with glioma. The chain combines TRBV7-9 with TRBJ2-5, with D possibly matching TRBD2 (5 bases). The material sequenced was PBMCs, taken from a glioma patient whose treatment included an IDH1 peptide vaccine. The CDR3 DNA is TGTGCCAGCAGCTTATACGGGATGGAGACCCAGTACTTC. The encoded protein is CASSLYGMETQYF.